This T cell receptor (beta chain) was observed in a study of T cells expressing NK-cell markers. Looking at the study overall: Most of the eight sequenced donors tested HCMV-seropositive; one tested seronegative.

Study results and caveats: Evidence did not settle whether expanded NKG2C+ T cell clones targeted HCMV. There were a handful of donors in whom these clonotypes also led the CD3+CD56-NKG2C+ fraction.

Of note for this clonotype: The antigen is unknown.

CDR3 size: 16 residues. Looked up from germline, CDR1 is DFQATT and CDR2 is SNEGSKA (reference sequence). Each CDR3 protein gets one entry in TCRdb, which reprocessed the 5' RACE reads and gives no DNA. Seen in this sample are about 260,000 distinct CDR3 sequences; the ten most common clones hold around 0.37%. This chain links TRBV20-1 with TRBJ2-3; as DNA is missing, the TRBD2 call by TCRdb cannot be tested. The specimen sequenced was blood T cells: a sorted CD56 or NKG2C T cell subset, CD4+ or CD8+ T cells, or bulk PBMC T cells (not recorded which). The TCR sequence derives from a man between 18 and 35 years old in good health. This chain's CDR3 is CSATGLAGVPTDTQYF.